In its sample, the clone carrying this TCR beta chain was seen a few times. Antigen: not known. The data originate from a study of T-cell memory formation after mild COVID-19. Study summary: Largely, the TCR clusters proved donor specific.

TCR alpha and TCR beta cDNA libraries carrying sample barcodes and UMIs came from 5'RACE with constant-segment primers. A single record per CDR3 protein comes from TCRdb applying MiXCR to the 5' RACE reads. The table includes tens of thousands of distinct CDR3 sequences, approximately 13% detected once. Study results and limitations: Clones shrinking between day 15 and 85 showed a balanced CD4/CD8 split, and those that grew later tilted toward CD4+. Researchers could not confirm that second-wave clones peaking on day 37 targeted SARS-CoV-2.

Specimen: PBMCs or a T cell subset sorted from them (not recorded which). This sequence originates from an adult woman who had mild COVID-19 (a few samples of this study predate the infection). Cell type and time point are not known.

The CDR3 bases are TGTGCCAGCAGCCTGATCGGGACAGCGAACACCGGGGAGCTGTTTTTT. Amino acid sequence: CASSLIGTANTGELFF. This chain uses TRBV14 with TRBJ2-2; 7 bases match TRBD1. The CDR3 is 16 amino acids. V shed 4 bases, J shed 0 bases, and the junction held 5 bases outside the gene matches. Germline V gene lookup returns CDR1 SGHDN and CDR2 FVKESK.